This T cell receptor beta chain is drawn from a study of response to subunit inactivated influenza vaccine. Regarding the study as a whole: Each seasonal flu vaccination may recruit only limited new T cells, authors suggested.

CDR3 length: 15 amino acids. The germline gives CDR1 SGHRS, CDR2 YFSETQ. As concerns this clonotype: Antigen unknown. Mismatch with germline at one junction end may stem from a read error.

TCRdb ran MiXCR on the RT-PCR reads and lists one entry per CDR3 protein. This table holds some 500,000 distinct CDR3 sequences, about 25% found once. The material sequenced was CD4+ T cells sorted from PBMCs, taken less than 6 days after vaccination. The clonotype originates from a middle-aged man who received an inactivated influenza vaccine. The J gene is TRBJ2-2, the V gene TRBV5-1, with D possibly TRBD2 on 6 matching bases. CDR3 loop: CASSSQGRGTGELFF. In nucleotides, the CDR3 is TGTGCCAGCAGCTCTCAGGGACGGGGGACCGGGGAGCTGTTTTTT.